This T cell receptor beta chain was captured by sequencing in a study of OX40 agonist ivuxolimab in advanced cancers. For the study at large: Patients got intravenous ivuxolimab at 0.01 to 10 mg/kg every 2 weeks.

Repertoires were generated with immunoSEQ multiplex PCR, while TCRdb's copy carries only in-frame clones and drops some. The table includes around 77,000 clones, nearly 90% detected once. Germline CDR1 reads SGHDT; CDR2 reads YYEEEE. The length of the CDR3 is 15 residues. The V end lost 4 bases, the J end lost 11 bases, and 24 bases lay between the germline ends. This chain joins TRBV5-6 and TRBJ1-1; tentatively, D is TRBD1 (5 bases). The sequencing used CD4+ or CD8+ T cells sorted from blood, collected in a trial of the OX40 agonist ivuxolimab. The source is an adult with an advanced solid tumor such as melanoma, head and neck, liver or kidney cancer. The CDR3 coding sequence is TGTGCCAGCAGCCGGTCCGGGACCCTATCCGCCAGGGCTTTCTTT. This translates into CASSRSGTLSARAFF.